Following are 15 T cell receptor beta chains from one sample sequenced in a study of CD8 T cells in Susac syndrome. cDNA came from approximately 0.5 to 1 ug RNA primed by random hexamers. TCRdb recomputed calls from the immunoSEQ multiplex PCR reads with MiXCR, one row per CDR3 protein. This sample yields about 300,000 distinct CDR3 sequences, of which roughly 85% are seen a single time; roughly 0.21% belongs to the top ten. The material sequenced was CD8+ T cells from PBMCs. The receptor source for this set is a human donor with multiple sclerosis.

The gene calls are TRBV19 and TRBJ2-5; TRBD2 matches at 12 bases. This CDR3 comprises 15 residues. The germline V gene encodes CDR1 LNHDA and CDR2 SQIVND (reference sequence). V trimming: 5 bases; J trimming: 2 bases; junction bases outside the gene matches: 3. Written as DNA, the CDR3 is TGTGCCAGTAGTCCGGGACTAGCGGGTCAAGAGACCCAGTACTTC. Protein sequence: CASSPGLAGQETQYF.

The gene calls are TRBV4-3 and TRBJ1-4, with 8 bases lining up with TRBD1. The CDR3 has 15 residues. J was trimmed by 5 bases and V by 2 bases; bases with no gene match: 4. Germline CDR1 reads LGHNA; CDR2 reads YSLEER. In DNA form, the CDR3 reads TGCGCCAGCAGCCAACCGGGACAGGCGAATGAAAAACTGTTTTTT. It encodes CASSQPGQANEKLFF.

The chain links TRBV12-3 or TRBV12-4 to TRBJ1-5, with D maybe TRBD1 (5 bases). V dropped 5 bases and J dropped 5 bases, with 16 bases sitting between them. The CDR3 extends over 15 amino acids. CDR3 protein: CASSESGLRDQPQHF. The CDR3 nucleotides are TGTGCCAGCAGTGAATCAGGGCTGCGGGATCAGCCCCAGCATTTT.

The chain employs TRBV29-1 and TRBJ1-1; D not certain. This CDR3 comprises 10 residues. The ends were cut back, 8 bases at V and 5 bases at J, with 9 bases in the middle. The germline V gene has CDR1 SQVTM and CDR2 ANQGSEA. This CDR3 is CSFVGTEAFF. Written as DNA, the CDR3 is TGCAGCTTCGTAGGTACTGAAGCTTTCTTT.

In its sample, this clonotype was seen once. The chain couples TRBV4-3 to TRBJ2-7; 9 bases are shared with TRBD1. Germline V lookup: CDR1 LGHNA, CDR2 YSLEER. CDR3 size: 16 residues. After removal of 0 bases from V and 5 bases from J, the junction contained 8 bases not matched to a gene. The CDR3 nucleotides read TGCGCCAGCAGCCAAGATCCCAGGGGGACAGGGCACGAGCAGTACTTC. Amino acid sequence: CASSQDPRGTGHEQYF.

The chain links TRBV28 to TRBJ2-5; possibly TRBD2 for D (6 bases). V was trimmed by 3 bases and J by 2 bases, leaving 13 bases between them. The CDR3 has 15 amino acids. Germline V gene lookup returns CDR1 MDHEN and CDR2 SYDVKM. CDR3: CASSFIAGSQETQYF. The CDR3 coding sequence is TGTGCCAGCAGTTTTATCGCGGGATCACAAGAGACCCAGTACTTC. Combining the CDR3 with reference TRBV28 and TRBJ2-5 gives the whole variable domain DVKVTQSSRYLVKRTGEKVFLECVQDMDHENMFWYRQDPGLGLRLIYFSYDVKMKEKGDIPEGYSVSREKKERFSLILESASTNQTSMYLCASSFIAGSQETQYFGPGTRLLVL.

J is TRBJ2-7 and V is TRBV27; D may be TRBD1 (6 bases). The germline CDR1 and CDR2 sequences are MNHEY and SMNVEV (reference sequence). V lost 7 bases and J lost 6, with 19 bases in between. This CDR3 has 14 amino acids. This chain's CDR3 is CASTLFLGASEQYF. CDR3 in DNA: TGTGCCAGCACCCTTTTCCTGGGGGCTAGCGAGCAGTACTTC.

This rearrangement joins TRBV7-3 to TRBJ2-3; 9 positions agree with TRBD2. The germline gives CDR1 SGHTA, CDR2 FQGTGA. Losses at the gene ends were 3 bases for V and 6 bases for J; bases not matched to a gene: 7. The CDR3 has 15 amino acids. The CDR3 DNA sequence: TGTGCCAGCAGCTTCATTGCGGGAGGGTCGGATACGCAGTATTTT. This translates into CASSFIAGGSDTQYF.

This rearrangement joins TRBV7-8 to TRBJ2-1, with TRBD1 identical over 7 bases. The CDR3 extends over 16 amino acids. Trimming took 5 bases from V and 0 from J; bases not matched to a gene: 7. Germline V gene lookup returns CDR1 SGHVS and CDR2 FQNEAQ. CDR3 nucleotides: TGTGCCAGCAGCGGGAACAGGGGAAGCTCCTACAATGAGCAGTTCTTC. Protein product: CASSGNRGSSYNEQFF.

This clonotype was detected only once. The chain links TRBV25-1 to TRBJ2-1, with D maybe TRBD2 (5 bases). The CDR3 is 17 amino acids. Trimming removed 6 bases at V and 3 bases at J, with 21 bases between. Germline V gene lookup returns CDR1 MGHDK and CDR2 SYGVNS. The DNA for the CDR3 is TGTGCCAGCAGCGGGTTATTAGGTACTAGGCGCTACAATGAGCAGTTCTTC. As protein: CASSGLLGTRRYNEQFF.

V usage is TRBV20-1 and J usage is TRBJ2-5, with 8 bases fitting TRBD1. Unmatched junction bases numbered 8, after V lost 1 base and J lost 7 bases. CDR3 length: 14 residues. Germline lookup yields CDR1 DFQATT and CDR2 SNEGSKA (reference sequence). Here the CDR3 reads CSARGLGQGGTQYF. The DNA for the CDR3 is TGCAGTGCTAGAGGGCTAGGACAGGGAGGGACCCAGTACTTC.

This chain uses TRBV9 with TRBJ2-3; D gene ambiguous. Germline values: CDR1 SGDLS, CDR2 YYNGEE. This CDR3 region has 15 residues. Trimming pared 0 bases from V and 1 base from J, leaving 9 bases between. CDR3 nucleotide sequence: TGTGCCAGCAGCGTAGGCAGCATCGGCACAGATACGCAGTATTTT. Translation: CASSVGSIGTDTQYF.

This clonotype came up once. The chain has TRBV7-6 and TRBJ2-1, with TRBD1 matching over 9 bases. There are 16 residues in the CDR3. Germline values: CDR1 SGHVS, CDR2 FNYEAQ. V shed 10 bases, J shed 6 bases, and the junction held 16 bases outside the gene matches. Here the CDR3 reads CATSTIPRDRANEQFF. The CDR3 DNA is TGTGCCACCTCGACTATCCCTCGGGACAGGGCCAATGAGCAGTTCTTC.

The CDR3 is CAIELSRFF. In nucleotides, the CDR3 is TGTGCCATCGAACTTTCCCGGTTTTTT. The J gene is TRBJ1-4, the V gene TRBV19; unclear D gene. Trimming pared 10 bases from V and 16 bases from J, leaving 13 bases between. Germline V gene lookup returns CDR1 LNHDA and CDR2 SQIVND (reference sequence). There are 9 residues in the CDR3.

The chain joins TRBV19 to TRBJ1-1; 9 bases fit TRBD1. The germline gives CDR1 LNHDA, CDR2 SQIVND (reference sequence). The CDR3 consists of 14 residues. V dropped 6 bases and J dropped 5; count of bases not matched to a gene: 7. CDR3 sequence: CASRAQGAMTEAFF. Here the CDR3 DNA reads TGTGCCAGTAGGGCACAGGGGGCGATGACTGAAGCTTTCTTT.